The 24 T cell receptor beta chains below all came from one sample that was sequenced in a study of control samples from healthy donors and cancer patients (dated by TCRdb to about 2020). The library relied on the immunoSEQ multiplex PCR assay. In TCRdb, the immuneACCESS table is reduced to in-frame sequences with V and J assigned. These tables do not hold every clone; where another copy was compared, an unresolved V gene accounts for under half, and the others remain unexplained. The sample contains 98,000 or so clones, 79% of them found a single time. The ten largest clones add up to over 9.5% of the sample. Sequenced sample: blood. All receptors come from a woman aged 25 to 39 in good health.

The chain uses TRBV6-4 and TRBJ2-7; 7 bases are a match to TRBD1. After removal of 0 bases from V and 3 bases from J, the junction contained 17 bases not matched to a gene. The CDR3 is made up of 19 amino acids. Germline V gives CDR1 MRHNA, CDR2 SNTAGT. CDR3 region: CASSDSRGPPGQRFYEQYF. The CDR3 DNA is TGTGCCAGCAGTGACTCGCGCGGACCTCCGGGACAGCGGTTCTACGAGCAGTACTTC.

In this sample, this clone turned up many times. This chain joins TRBV7-2 and TRBJ2-2; 10 bases are a match to TRBD1. The CDR3 sequence is 16 residues long. V was pared by 0 bases and J by 4 bases, with 2 bases of the junction left unmatched. Germline assignment: CDR1 SGHTA and CDR2 FQGNSA. The CDR3 is CASSLAWTGGTGELFF. In DNA form, the CDR3 reads TGTGCCAGCAGCTTAGCTTGGACAGGGGGCACCGGGGAGCTGTTTTTT.

With regard to this clone: A junction end diverges from the germline sequence, so it may reflect a read error. This chain links TRBV3-1 (or the pseudogene TRBV3-2) with TRBJ2-7, with unresolved D. The CDR3 runs to 12 residues. Germline CDR1 and CDR2: LGHDT and YNNKEL (reference sequence). Here the CDR3 DNA reads TGTGCCAGCAGCGAAGAGTCCTACGAGCAGTACTTC. Encoded protein: CASSEESYEQYF.

The V call is TRBV25-1, the J call TRBJ1-4; TRBD1 matches at 10 bases. This CDR3 region has 15 residues. Germline CDR1 and CDR2: MGHDK and SYGVNS. Unmatched junction bases numbered 6, after V lost 3 bases and J lost 8 bases. CDR3 nucleotide sequence: TGTGCCAGCAGTGATTCGGGACAGGGGTTCGAAAAACTGTTTTTT. The encoded protein is CASSDSGQGFEKLFF.

The chain links TRBV2 to TRBJ2-3; 12 bases agree with TRBD2. The CDR3 covers 18 residues. With V trimmed by 2 bases and J by 0 bases, 6 bases remained unmatched. Germline V CDR1 and CDR2: SNHLY, FYNNEI. DNA of the CDR3: TGTGCCAGCAGTGAAACTAGCGGGGGGTACACTAGCACAGATACGCAGTATTTT. Its protein product is CASSETSGGYTSTDTQYF. The full variable domain, with the rest looked up from reference TRBV2 and TRBJ2-3, is EPEVTQTPSHQVTQMGQEVILRCVPISNHLYFYWYRQILGQKVEFLVSFYNNEISEKSEIFDDQFSVERPDGSNFTLKIRSTKLEDSAMYFCASSETSGGYTSTDTQYFGPGTRLTVL.

The genes are TRBV14 and TRBJ2-7; D is undetermined. V dropped 8 bases and J dropped 3 bases, with 8 bases sitting between them. CDR3 length: 11 amino acids. Germline lookup yields CDR1 SGHDN and CDR2 FVKESK. DNA of the CDR3: TGTGCCAGCGGACCTTACTACGAGCAGTACTTC. Its protein product is CASGPYYEQYF.

The genes are TRBV10-1 and TRBJ1-1; no clear D. CDR3 length: 13 amino acids. V was pared by 5 bases and J by 9 bases, with 16 bases between. Germline-derived CDR1 and CDR2 are WNHNN and SYGVQD (reference sequence). CDR3 bases: TGCGCCAGCAGTCCGAGACGTGAGCAGAAAGCTTTCTTT. As protein: CASSPRREQKAFF.

The chain links TRBV5-4 to TRBJ2-3; maybe TRBD2 (5 bases). V lost 0 bases to trimming and J lost 3 bases, with 5 bases between them. Germline values: CDR1 SGHNT, CDR2 YYREEE (reference sequence). The CDR3 consists of 13 residues. CDR3 sequence (DNA): TGTGCCAGCAGCTTGGGAGGGACAGATACGCAGTATTTT. Residues: CASSLGGTDTQYF.

The chain links TRBV4-1 to TRBJ2-1; 8 bases match TRBD1. The length of the CDR3 is 16 residues. V dropped 10 bases and J dropped 0; count of bases not matched to a gene: 11. CDR1 and CDR2 (germline): MGHRA, YSYEKL. The CDR3 region has the DNA TGCGCCACCCACCCTGGGACAGGCGCCTCCTACAATGAGCAGTTCTTC. It yields the protein CATHPGTGASYNEQFF.

V and J are TRBV29-1 and TRBJ2-3; 12 nucleotides align to TRBD2. This CDR3 is 15 amino acids long. Germline V gives CDR1 SQVTM, CDR2 ANQGSEA. Trimming took 2 bases from V and 5 from J; bases not matched to a gene: 5. CDR3 protein: CSVEPSGGVIDTQYF. In DNA form, the CDR3 reads TGCAGCGTTGAACCTAGCGGGGGGGTCATAGATACGCAGTATTTT.

The chain links TRBV4-1 to TRBJ2-1; D is possibly TRBD1 (7 bases). Trimming pared 0 bases from V and 8 bases from J, leaving 11 bases between. CDR1 and CDR2 (germline): MGHRA, YSYEKL. CDR3 length: 14 amino acids. The DNA of the CDR3 is TGCGCCAGCAGCCAAGATCAGGGGGGCGATGAGCAGTTCTTC. Protein: CASSQDQGGDEQFF.

The chain is built from TRBV19 and TRBJ1-2; D is unclear. Germline V gives CDR1 LNHDA, CDR2 SQIVND (reference sequence). The ends were cut back, 1 base at V and 1 base at J, with 7 bases in the middle. The CDR3 has 14 amino acids. This chain's CDR3 is CASSIAPGNYGYTF. The CDR3 coding sequence is TGTGCCAGTAGTATAGCTCCGGGTAACTATGGCTACACCTTC.

The J gene is TRBJ1-2, the V gene TRBV6-1; 9 nucleotides line up with TRBD1. CDR3 length: 15 amino acids. CDR1 and CDR2 (germline): MNHNS, SASEGT. V shed 2 bases and J 7 bases; nucleotides not matched to a gene: 8. The chain's CDR3 is CASSELGGTGSGYTF. CDR3 coding DNA: TGTGCCAGCAGTGAACTCGGAGGGACAGGGAGTGGCTACACCTTC.

CDR3 region: CAWSHGQGPDTQYF. The CDR3, as DNA: TGTGCCTGGAGTCACGGACAGGGGCCAGATACGCAGTATTTT. The J gene is TRBJ2-3, the V gene TRBV30; 9 bases line up with TRBD1. The CDR3 sequence is 14 residues long. J gave up 4 bases and V 2 bases, and 4 bases lay outside the gene matches. The V gene's germline CDR1 is GTSNPN and CDR2 SVGIG (reference sequence).

This clone appeared once. V is TRBV10-2 and J is TRBJ1-5; D gene ambiguous. Trimming took 9 bases from V and 4 from J, leaving 13 bases between them. The germline CDR1 and CDR2 sequences are WSHSY and SAAADI. The CDR3 has 13 residues. CDR3 nucleotides: TGCGCCAGTACGGACGGGGAAAATCAGCCCCAGCATTTT. It translates to CASTDGENQPQHF.

This clone appeared a single time. This chain joins TRBV27 and TRBJ1-1; a possible D gene is TRBD1 (6 bases). This CDR3 is built from 16 residues. Between the trimmed V and J ends, which lost 5 bases and 0 bases, there was a span of 16 bases. Germline loops: CDR1 MNHEY, CDR2 SMNVEV (reference sequence). As DNA, the CDR3 is TGTGCCAGCAGTCCCGACGGGGGCCTGATGAACACTGAAGCTTTCTTT. It encodes CASSPDGGLMNTEAFF.

The CDR3 DNA sequence: TGTGCCAGCAGTTCAGGGGAGAGGGATACGCAGTATTTT. It codes for CASSSGERDTQYF. The V and J genes are TRBV6-5 and TRBJ2-3, with TRBD1 as a possible D gene (6 bases). Looked up from germline, CDR1 is MNHEY and CDR2 is SVGAGI. Trimming took 4 bases from V and 6 from J, leaving 11 bases between them. The CDR3 contains 13 residues.

The chain employs TRBV7-2 and TRBJ2-3; D call uncertain. The V gene's germline CDR1 is SGHTA and CDR2 FQGNSA. There are 16 residues in the CDR3. V dropped 2 bases and J dropped 2 bases, with 14 bases sitting between them. In nucleotides, the CDR3 is TGTGCCAGCAGCTTAACGGTCACCTACTACACAGATACGCAGTATTTT. Residues: CASSLTVTYYTDTQYF. Full variable domain (remainder filled in from reference TRBV7-2 and TRBJ2-3): GAGVSQSPSNKVTEKGKDVELRCDPISGHTALYWYRQSLGQGLEFLIYFQGNSAPDKSGLPSDRFSAERTGGSVSTLTIQRTQQEDSAVYLCASSLTVTYYTDTQYFGPGTRLTVL.

This rearrangement joins TRBV24-1 to TRBJ1-3; D is perhaps TRBD1 (6 bases). V lost 4 bases and J 4 bases, leaving 16 bases between the germline ends. Germline values: CDR1 KGHDR, CDR2 SFDVKD. The CDR3 spans 16 residues. The CDR3, as DNA: TGTGCCACCAGTGACCCAGGGGAGACGGGGGGAAACACCATATATTTT. This gives the protein CATSDPGETGGNTIYF.

The sample holds a few counts of this clone. The chain employs TRBV2 and TRBJ2-2; no reliable D call. Germline V lookup: CDR1 SNHLY, CDR2 FYNNEI. Trimming removed 4 bases from V and 7 bases from J, with 10 bases in between. This CDR3 comprises 13 residues. CDR3 in amino acids: CASSGNTHGELFF. The DNA for the CDR3 is TGTGCCAGCAGTGGAAATACCCACGGGGAGCTGTTTTTT.

Only one count was recorded for this clone. The chain has TRBV7-2 and TRBJ1-6, with 7 bases identical to TRBD1. This CDR3 contains 17 residues. Losses at the gene ends were 5 bases for V and 5 bases for J; bases not matched to a gene: 12. CDR1 is SGHTA and CDR2 is FQGNSA in the germline V gene. The CDR3 nucleotides are TGTGCCAGCAGCACCTCGACAGGGTCGTATAATAATTCACCCCTCCACTTT. Translation gives CASSTSTGSYNNSPLHF.

V usage is TRBV10-3 and J usage is TRBJ1-1, with 9 nucleotides matching TRBD1. The V and J ends lost 6 bases and 5 bases, in that order; junction bases with no gene match: 7. The length of the CDR3 is 14 residues. CDR1 and CDR2 from the germline V gene are ENHRY and SYGVKD. The CDR3 nucleotides read TGTGCCATCAGGTTAACGACAGGGGGGACTGAAGCTTTCTTT. As protein: CAIRLTTGGTEAFF.

V usage is TRBV19 and J usage is TRBJ2-2, with D hard to call. The germline V gene has CDR1 LNHDA and CDR2 SQIVND (reference sequence). Trimming pared 7 bases from V and 4 bases from J, leaving 10 bases between. The CDR3 extends over 13 amino acids. The CDR3 DNA is TGTGCCAGTACGGTATTGGGCACCGGGGAGCTGTTTTTT. Translation gives CASTVLGTGELFF.

This rearrangement joins TRBV19 to TRBJ2-7, with D uncertain. Germline V lookup: CDR1 LNHDA, CDR2 SQIVND (reference sequence). Trimming took 8 bases from V and 0 from J, leaving 17 bases between them. The CDR3 runs to 15 residues. CDR3 protein: CASSSVDWNSYEQYF. The CDR3, as DNA: TGTGCCAGTTCCTCAGTAGATTGGAACTCCTACGAGCAGTACTTC.